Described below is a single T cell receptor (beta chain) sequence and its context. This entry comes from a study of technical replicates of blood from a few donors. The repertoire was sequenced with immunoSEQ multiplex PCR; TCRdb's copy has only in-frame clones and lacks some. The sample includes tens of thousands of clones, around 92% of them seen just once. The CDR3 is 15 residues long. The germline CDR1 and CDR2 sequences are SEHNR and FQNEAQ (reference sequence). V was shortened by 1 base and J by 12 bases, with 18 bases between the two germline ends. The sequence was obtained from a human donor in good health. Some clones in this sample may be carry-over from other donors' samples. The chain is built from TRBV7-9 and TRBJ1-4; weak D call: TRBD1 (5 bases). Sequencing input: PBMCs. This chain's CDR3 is CASSLGVTDEEELFF. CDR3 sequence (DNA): TGTGCCAGCAGCTTAGGAGTGACAGACGAGGAAGAACTGTTTTTT.